This T cell receptor (beta chain) was identified during a study of identical twins (dated by TCRdb to 2015 to 2016). In terms of the full investigation: To test whether fetal clonotypes persist, this study deep-sequenced TCR alpha and beta repertoires from monozygotic twins, from unrelated adults of various ages, and from cord blood. To rule out contamination, replicate twin experiments were performed at different times with different library preparation protocols.

Points the paper makes about the study in general: In monozygotic twins, recombination models systematically underestimated out-of-frame TCR alpha sharing, but the models matched the sharing seen between unrelated individuals. Because the same donors could not be followed over many years, the conclusions depended on cross-sectional statistical analysis. Compared with coincidental sharing between unrelated individuals, out-of-frame TCR alpha sequences shared between twins showed an excess of sequences with low generation probability. Invariant T cells such as MAIT and iNKT could partly confound zero-insertion analyses, though diverse VJ usage argued against this for most clonotypes. A weaker excess of twin sharing was found in beta out-of-frame sequences because the signal-to-noise ratio was lowered by fewer shared sequences. Fewer insertions were carried by abundant cord blood beta clonotypes; a weaker similar trend was observed in young adult naive repertoires, while no such trend was observed in memory repertoires.

Every donor was a healthy Caucasian. The researchers also sequenced three unrelated adults who were not twins: a male aged 18 to 29, a male aged 50 to 59, and a female aged 50 to 59. Using Miltenyi CD45RO+ enrichment and human naive T-cell isolation kits, memory (CD45RO+) and naive T cells were isolated from PBMC. Spanning cysteine to phenylalanine, the CDR3 consists of 15 amino acids. Only the CDR3 DNA is retained, 45 bases long and in frame from the first base. The germline V gene (reference sequence) provides CDR1 DFQATT and CDR2 SNEGSKA. Here V drops 0 bases and J drops 1 base, and the junction holds 1 base not matched to any gene. Library prep was done by 5' RACE. The listed sequencing device is Illumina HiSeq 2000. Template switching added a universal primer binding site, and the final cDNA carried a unique molecular identifier that allowed TCR cDNA molecules to be counted accurately. Specific primers in the conserved constant-segment region were used to synthesize first-strand cDNA for the TCR alpha and beta chains. To control for contamination, every cDNA library carried two barcodes: a SMART-Mk sample barcode plus Illumina barcodes. TruSeq adapter sequences, together with Illumina sample barcodes, were added in two successive PCR steps. The Illumina HiSeq platform was used with custom primers to sequence TCR alpha and beta cDNA libraries. The paper's processing steps were these. Raw reads were processed with MiGEC to extract unique molecular identifiers, and MiXCR was used to determine CDR3 positions. Recombination models were inferred per individual with the repgenHMM and IGoR tools using an EM algorithm. Shared clonotype analysis was performed with the tcR package in R, normalizing sharing by the product of cloneset sizes. To study raw recombination without the effects of thymic and clonal selection, out-of-frame nonproductive sequences were analyzed. The public reads were reprocessed in TCRdb via fastp at Q25 and MiXCR, keeping in-frame beta chains. Each CDR3 protein gets just one entry, which takes the most common genes and DNA from the rows behind it. TCRdb's processing, not the authors' own work, is the source of the V and J calls. The sample records a few hundred thousand distinct CDR3 sequences, roughly 10% of which are singletons. 7.5% to 9.5% of the sample is taken by the ten largest.

A note on this clonotype: Its antigen is currently not known. No base quality information exists; no much larger clone differs at one position.

The TCR sequence derives from a woman aged 45 to 65 in good health. The sequenced sample consisted of naive T cells sorted from blood. This sample's cell subset or site label indicates: cells isolated with a human naive T-cell isolation kit. The V and J segments used are TRBV20-1 and TRBJ2-7; 12 central nucleotides agree with TRBD2. The DNA sequence is TGCAGTGCTAGAGAGCTAGCGGGAGGGTCCTACGAGCAGTACTTC. Translated, this gives CSARELAGGSYEQYF.